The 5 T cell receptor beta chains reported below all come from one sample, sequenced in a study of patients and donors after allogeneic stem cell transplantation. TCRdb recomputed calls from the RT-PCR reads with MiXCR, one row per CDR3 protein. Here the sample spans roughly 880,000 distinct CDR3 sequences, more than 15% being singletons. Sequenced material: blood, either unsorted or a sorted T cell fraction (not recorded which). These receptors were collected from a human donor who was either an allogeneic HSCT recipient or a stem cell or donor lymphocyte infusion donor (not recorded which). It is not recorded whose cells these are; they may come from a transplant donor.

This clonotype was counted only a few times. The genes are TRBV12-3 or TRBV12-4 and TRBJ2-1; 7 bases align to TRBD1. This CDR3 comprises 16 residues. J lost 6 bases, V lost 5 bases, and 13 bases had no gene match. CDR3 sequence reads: CASSLTGTEITNEQFF. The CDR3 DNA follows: TGTGCCAGCAGTCTGACCGGGACAGAAATCACCAATGAGCAGTTCTTC.

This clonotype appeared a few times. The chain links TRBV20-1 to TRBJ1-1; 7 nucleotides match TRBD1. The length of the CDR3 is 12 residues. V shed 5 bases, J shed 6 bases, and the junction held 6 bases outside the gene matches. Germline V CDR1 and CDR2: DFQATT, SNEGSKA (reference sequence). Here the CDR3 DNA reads TGCAGTGCTGGAGTAGGGACAGCTGAAGCTTTCTTT. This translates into CSAGVGTAEAFF.

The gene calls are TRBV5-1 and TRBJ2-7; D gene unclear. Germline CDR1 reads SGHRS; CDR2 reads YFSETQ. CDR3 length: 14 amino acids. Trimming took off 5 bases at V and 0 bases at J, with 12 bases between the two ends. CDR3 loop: CASRMGPSSYEQYF. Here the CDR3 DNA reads TGCGCCAGCAGGATGGGCCCCAGCTCCTACGAGCAGTACTTC.

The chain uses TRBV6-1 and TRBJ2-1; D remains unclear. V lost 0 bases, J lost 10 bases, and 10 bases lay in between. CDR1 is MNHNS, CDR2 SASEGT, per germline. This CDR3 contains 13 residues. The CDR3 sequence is CASSEAPYSEQFF. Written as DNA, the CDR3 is TGTGCCAGCAGTGAAGCCCCCTACTCCGAGCAGTTCTTC.

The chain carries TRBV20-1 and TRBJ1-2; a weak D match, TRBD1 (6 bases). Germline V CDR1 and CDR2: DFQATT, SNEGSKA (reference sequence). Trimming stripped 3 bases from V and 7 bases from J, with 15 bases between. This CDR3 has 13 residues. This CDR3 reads CSASQQGVRGYTF. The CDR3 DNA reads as TGCAGTGCTAGTCAACAGGGAGTGCGTGGCTACACCTTC.